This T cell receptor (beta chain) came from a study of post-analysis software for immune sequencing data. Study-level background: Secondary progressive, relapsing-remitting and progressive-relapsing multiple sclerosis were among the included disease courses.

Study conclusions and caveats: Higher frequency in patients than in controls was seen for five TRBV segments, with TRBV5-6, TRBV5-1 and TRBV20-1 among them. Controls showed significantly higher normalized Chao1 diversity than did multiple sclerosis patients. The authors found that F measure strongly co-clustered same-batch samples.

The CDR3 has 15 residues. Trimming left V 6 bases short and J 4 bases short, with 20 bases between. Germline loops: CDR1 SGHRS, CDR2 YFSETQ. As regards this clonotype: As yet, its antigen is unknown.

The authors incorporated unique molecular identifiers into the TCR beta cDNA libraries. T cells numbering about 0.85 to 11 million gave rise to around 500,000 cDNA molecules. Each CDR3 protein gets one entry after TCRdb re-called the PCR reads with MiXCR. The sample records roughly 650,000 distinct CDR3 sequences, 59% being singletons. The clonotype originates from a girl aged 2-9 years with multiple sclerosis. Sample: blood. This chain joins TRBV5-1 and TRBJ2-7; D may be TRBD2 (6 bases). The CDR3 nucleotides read TGCGCCAGCATGGTTGGGGACTCGCCGGGGTACGAGCAGTACTTC. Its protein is CASMVGDSPGYEQYF.